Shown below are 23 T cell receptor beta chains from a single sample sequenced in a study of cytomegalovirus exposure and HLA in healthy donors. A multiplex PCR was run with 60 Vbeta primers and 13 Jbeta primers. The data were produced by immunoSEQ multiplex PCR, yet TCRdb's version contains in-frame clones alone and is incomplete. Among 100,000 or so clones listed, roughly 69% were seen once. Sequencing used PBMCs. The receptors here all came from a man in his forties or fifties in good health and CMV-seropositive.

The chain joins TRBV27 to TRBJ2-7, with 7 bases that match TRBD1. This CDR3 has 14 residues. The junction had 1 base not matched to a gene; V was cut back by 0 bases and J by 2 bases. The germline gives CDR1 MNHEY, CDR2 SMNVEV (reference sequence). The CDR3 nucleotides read TGTGCCAGCAGTTTATCGAGGGGGCCCTACGAGCAGTACTTC. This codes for CASSLSRGPYEQYF.

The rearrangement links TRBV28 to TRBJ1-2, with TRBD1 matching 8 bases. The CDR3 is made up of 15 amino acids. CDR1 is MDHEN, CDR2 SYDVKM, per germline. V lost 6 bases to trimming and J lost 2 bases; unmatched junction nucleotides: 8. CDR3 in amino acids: CASRTRTGRNYGYTF. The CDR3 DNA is TGTGCCAGCAGGACTAGGACAGGGAGGAACTATGGCTACACCTTC.

The CDR3 sequence: CASSLPRDREGEQYF. CDR3 DNA: TGTGCCAGCAGTCTTCCGAGGGACAGGGAGGGCGAGCAGTACTTC. The chain couples TRBV6-6 to TRBJ2-7; 9 nucleotides align to TRBD1. Germline CDR1 and CDR2: MNHNY and SVGAGI (reference sequence). The CDR3 is 15 amino acids. V was pared by 5 bases and J by 6 bases, with 11 bases of the junction left unmatched.

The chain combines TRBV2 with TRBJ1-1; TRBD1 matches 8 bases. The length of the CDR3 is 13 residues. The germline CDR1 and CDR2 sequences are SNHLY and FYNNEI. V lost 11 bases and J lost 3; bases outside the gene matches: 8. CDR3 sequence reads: CAVQGETDTEAFF. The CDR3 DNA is TGTGCCGTACAGGGGGAAACTGACACTGAAGCTTTCTTT.

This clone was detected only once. The CDR3 nucleotides are TGCGCCAGCAGCCAAAACAGGGGTGAGCCCCAGCATTTT. It codes for CASSQNRGEPQHF. This chain links TRBV5-1 with TRBJ1-5, with 7 bases aligning to TRBD1. Germline V gives CDR1 SGHRS, CDR2 YFSETQ. The CDR3 sequence is 13 residues long. Trimming cost V 4 bases and J 8 bases; bases outside gene matches: 6.

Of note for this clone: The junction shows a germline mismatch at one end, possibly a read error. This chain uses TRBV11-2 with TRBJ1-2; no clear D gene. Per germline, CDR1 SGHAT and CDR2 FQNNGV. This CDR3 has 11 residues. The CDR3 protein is CASSPGLGTFF. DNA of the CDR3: TGTGCCAGCAGCCCAGGACTGGGAACCTTCTTC.

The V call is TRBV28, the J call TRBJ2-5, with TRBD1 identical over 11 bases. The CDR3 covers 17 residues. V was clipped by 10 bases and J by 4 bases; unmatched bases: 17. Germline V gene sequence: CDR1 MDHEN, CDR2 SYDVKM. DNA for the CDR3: TGTGCCACCATCCGCGGACAGGGGGCAGATACTAGAGAGACCCAGTACTTC. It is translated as CATIRGQGADTRETQYF.

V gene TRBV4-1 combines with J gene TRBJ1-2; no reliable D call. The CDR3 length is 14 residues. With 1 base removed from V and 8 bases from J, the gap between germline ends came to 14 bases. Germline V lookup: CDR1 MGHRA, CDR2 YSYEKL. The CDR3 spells CASSQVAGGDGYTF. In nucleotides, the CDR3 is TGCGCCAGCAGCCAAGTGGCAGGTGGTGACGGCTACACCTTC.

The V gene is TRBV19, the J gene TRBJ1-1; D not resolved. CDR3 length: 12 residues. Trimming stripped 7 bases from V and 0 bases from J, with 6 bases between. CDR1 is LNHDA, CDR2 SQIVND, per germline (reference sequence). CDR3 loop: CASNPLNTEAFF. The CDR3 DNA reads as TGTGCCAGTAATCCTCTGAACACTGAAGCTTTCTTT.

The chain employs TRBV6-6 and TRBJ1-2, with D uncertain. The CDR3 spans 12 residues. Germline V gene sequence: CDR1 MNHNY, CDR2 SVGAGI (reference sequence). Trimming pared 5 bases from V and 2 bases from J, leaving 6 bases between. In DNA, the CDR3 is TGTGCCAGCAGTCCCATGAACTATGGCTACACCTTC. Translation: CASSPMNYGYTF.

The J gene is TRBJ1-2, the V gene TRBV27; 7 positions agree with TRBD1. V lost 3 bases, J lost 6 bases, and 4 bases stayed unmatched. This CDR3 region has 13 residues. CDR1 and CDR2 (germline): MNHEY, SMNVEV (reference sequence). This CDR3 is CASSFLTGDGYTF. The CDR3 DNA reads TGTGCCAGCAGTTTCTTAACAGGGGATGGCTACACCTTC.

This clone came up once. CDR3 protein: CASSPAGHLNEQYF. The CDR3 DNA sequence: TGTGCCAGCAGCCCAGCGGGCCACTTGAACGAGCAGTACTTC. The chain carries TRBV9 and TRBJ2-7; D perhaps matches TRBD2 (6 bases). V lost 4 bases to trimming and J lost 5 bases, with 16 bases between them. The germline gives CDR1 SGDLS, CDR2 YYNGEE. The CDR3 has 14 amino acids.

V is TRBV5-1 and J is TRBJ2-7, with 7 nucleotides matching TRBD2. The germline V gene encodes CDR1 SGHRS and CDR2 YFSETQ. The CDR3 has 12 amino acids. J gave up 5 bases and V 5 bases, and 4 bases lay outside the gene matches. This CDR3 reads CASRRGVNEQYF. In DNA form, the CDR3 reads TGCGCCAGCAGACGGGGGGTGAACGAGCAGTACTTC.

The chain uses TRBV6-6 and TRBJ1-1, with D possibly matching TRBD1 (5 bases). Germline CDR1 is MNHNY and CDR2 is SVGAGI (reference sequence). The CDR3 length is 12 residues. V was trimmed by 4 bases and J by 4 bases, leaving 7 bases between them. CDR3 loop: CASSSGGTEAFF. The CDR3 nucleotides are TGTGCCAGCAGTTCGGGGGGCACTGAAGCTTTCTTT.

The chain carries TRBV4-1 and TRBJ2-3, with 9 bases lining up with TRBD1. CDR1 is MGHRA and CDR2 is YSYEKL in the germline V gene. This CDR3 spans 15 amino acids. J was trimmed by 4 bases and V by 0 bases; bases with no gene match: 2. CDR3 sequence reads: CASSQEDRGADTQYF. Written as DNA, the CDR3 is TGCGCCAGCAGCCAAGAGGACAGGGGTGCAGATACGCAGTATTTT.

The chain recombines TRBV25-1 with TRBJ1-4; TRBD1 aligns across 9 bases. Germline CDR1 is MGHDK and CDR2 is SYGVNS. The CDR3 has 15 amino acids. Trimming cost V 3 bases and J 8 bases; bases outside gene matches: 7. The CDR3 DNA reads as TGTGCCAGCAGTGAGACCGGGACAGGGTACGAAAAACTGTTTTTT. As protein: CASSETGTGYEKLFF.

In DNA, the CDR3 is TGTGCCAGTAGTATCCCGACTAGCAGCAATGAGCAGTTCTTC. Its translation: CASSIPTSSNEQFF. This rearrangement joins TRBV19 to TRBJ2-1; 7 bases are a match to TRBD2. Germline V CDR1 and CDR2: LNHDA, SQIVND (reference sequence). V shed 3 bases, J shed 6 bases, and the junction held 5 bases outside the gene matches. This CDR3 has 14 amino acids.

CDR3: CAARGGVLSTDTQYF. The DNA of the CDR3 is TGTGCCGCACGGGGGGGCGTTCTTAGCACAGATACGCAGTATTTT. V and J are TRBV10-3 and TRBJ2-3, with 8 positions matching TRBD2. Germline V gene lookup returns CDR1 ENHRY and CDR2 SYGVKD. With V trimmed by 11 bases and J by 0 bases, 10 bases remained unmatched. The length of the CDR3 is 15 residues.

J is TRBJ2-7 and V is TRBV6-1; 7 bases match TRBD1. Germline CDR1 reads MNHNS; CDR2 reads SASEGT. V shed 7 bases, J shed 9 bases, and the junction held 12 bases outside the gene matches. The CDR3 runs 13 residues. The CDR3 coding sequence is TGTGCCAGCATACGAGGACAGGACTCATGGCAGTACTTC. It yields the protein CASIRGQDSWQYF.

The chain's CDR3 is CASGLAGASSYNEQFF. CDR3 nucleotides: TGCGCCAGCGGGCTAGCGGGGGCTAGCTCCTACAATGAGCAGTTCTTC. The chain combines TRBV5-1 with TRBJ2-1; 10 bases are shared with TRBD2. J lost 0 bases, V lost 7 bases, and 7 bases had no gene match. The CDR3 consists of 16 residues. The germline CDR1 and CDR2 sequences are SGHRS and YFSETQ.

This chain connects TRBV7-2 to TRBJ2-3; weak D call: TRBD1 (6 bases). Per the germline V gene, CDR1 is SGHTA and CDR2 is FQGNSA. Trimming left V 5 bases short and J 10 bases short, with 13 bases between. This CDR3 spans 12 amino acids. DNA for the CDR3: TGTGCCAGCAGCGAGACGCAGGGGCCGCAGTATTTT. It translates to CASSETQGPQYF.

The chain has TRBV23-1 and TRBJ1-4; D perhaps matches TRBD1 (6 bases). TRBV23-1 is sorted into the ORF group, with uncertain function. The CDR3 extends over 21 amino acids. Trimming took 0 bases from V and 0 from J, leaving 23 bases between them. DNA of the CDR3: TGCGCCAGCAGTCAATCCAAGGGGGACACCGAGGGGAACCCAACTAATGAAAAACTGTTTTTT. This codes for CASSQSKGDTEGNPTNEKLFF.

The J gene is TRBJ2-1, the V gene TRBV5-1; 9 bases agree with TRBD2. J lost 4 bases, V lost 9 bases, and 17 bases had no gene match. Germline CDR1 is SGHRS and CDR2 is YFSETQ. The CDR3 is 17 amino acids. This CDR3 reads CATARRSGRSGYNEQFF. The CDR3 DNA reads TGCGCCACCGCCCGGCGCAGCGGGAGGTCCGGTTACAATGAGCAGTTCTTC.